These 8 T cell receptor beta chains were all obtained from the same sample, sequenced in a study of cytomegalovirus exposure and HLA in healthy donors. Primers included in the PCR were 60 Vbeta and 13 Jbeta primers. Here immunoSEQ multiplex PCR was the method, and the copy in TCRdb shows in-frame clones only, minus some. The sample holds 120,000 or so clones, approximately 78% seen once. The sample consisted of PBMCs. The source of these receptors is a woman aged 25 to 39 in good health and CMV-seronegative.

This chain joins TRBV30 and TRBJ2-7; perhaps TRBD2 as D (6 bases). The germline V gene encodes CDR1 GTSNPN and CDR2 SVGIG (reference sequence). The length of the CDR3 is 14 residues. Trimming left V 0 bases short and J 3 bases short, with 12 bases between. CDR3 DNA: TGTGCCTGGAGTGTCGGGGCGGGGATCTACGAGCAGTACTTC. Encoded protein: CAWSVGAGIYEQYF.

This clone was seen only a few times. The CDR3 reads CASSYGDRTGGPQHF. CDR3 nucleotide sequence: TGTGCCAGCAGTTACGGTGACAGGACAGGGGGGCCCCAGCATTTT. V usage is TRBV6-6 and J usage is TRBJ1-5; 10 bases are shared with TRBD1. The length of the CDR3 is 15 residues. The germline V gene encodes CDR1 MNHNY and CDR2 SVGAGI (reference sequence). Unmatched junction bases numbered 7, after V lost 2 bases and J lost 9 bases.

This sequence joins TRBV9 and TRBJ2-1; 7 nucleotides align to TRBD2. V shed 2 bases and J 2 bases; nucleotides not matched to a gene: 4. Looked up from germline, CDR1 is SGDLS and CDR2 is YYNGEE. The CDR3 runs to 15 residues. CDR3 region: CASSVGLGTYNEQFF. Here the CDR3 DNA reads TGTGCCAGCAGCGTCGGACTAGGAACCTACAATGAGCAGTTCTTC.

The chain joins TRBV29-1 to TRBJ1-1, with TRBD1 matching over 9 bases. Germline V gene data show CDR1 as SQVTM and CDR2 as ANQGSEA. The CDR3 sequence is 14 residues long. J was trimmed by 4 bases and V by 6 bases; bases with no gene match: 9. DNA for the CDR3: TGCAGCGTCGAGTTGGACAGGGGTGGCACTGAAGCTTTCTTT. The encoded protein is CSVELDRGGTEAFF.

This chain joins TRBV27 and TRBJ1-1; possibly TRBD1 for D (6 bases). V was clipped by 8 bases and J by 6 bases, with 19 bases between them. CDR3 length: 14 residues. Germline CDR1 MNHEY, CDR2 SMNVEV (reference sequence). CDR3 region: CASLSRGLDPEAFF. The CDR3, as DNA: TGTGCCAGCCTCTCTAGGGGGTTGGATCCTGAAGCTTTCTTT.

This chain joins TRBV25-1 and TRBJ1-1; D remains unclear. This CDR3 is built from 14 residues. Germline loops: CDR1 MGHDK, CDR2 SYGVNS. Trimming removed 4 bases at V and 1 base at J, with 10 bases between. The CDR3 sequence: CASSGLTKNTEAFF. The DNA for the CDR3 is TGTGCCAGCAGTGGATTGACAAAGAACACTGAAGCTTTCTTT.

The chain's CDR3 is CASRTGTASSYEQYF. DNA of the CDR3: TGTGCCAGCAGGACCGGGACAGCGAGCTCCTACGAGCAGTACTTC. The chain is built from TRBV7-2 and TRBJ2-7; 7 bases match TRBD1. The V segment lost 6 bases and the J segment 0 bases; nucleotides outside the gene matches: 8. The CDR3 sequence is 15 residues long. Germline lookup yields CDR1 SGHTA and CDR2 FQGNSA. Based on the CDR3 plus reference TRBV7-2 and TRBJ2-7, the full variable domain is GAGVSQSPSNKVTEKGKDVELRCDPISGHTALYWYRQSLGQGLEFLIYFQGNSAPDKSGLPSDRFSAERTGGSVSTLTIQRTQQEDSAVYLCASRTGTASSYEQYFGPGTRLTVT.

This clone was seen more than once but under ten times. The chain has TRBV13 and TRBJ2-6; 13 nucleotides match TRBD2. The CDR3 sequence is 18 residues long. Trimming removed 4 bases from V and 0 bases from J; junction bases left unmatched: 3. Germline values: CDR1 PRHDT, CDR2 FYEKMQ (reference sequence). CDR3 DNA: TGTGCCAGCAGCTCACTAGCGGGGGGGAGCTCTGGGGCCAACGTCCTGACTTTC. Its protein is CASSSLAGGSSGANVLTF.